This entry is about one T cell receptor beta chain. Profiled with immunoSEQ multiplex PCR; TCRdb holds only in-frame clones, not every one. The sample gives under 350,000 clones, 85% to 90% of which show up once; roughly 5% is in the top ten. The CDR3 is 13 residues long. V gave up 3 bases and J gave up 4 bases, with 11 bases separating them. Germline V gives CDR1 SGHTS, CDR2 YDEGEE. These data are taken from a study of blood T cell repertoires in COVID-19. Sequencing input: peripheral blood. The rearrangement uses TRBV5-8 and TRBJ2-7, with D tentatively TRBD2 (5 bases). This sequence originates from a man aged 35 to 55 with acute or convalescent COVID-19. The CDR3 here is CASSWAGIYEQYF. In nucleotides, the CDR3 is TGTGCCAGCAGCTGGGCGGGCATATACGAGCAGTACTTC.